The T cell receptor (beta chain) under discussion was sequenced for a study of T cell responses to AZD1222 COVID-19 vaccine. Study conclusions and caveats: The donor cohort was predominantly white British with a female majority, and clonal diversity may have been underestimated. When two AZD1222 doses had been given, Spike-specific TCR breadth and depth rose.

On this clone: Its specificity is unknown.

Trimming took 5 bases from V and 4 from J, leaving 11 bases between them. CDR1 and CDR2 (germline): MDHEN, SYDVKM. The CDR3 has 13 residues. The assay was immunoSEQ multiplex PCR, and TCRdb's table has in-frame clones only and misses some. The sample has 190,000 or so clones; under 95% are singletons. This TCR derives from an adult who received the AZD1222 COVID-19 vaccine. The V and J genes are TRBV28 and TRBJ1-2, with TRBD1 as a possible D gene (5 bases). Source: peripheral blood, taken 28 days after the second AZD1222 dose. CDR3 nucleotides: TGTGCCAGCAGTATGGGGACGGGCTATGGCTACACCTTC. It translates to CASSMGTGYGYTF.